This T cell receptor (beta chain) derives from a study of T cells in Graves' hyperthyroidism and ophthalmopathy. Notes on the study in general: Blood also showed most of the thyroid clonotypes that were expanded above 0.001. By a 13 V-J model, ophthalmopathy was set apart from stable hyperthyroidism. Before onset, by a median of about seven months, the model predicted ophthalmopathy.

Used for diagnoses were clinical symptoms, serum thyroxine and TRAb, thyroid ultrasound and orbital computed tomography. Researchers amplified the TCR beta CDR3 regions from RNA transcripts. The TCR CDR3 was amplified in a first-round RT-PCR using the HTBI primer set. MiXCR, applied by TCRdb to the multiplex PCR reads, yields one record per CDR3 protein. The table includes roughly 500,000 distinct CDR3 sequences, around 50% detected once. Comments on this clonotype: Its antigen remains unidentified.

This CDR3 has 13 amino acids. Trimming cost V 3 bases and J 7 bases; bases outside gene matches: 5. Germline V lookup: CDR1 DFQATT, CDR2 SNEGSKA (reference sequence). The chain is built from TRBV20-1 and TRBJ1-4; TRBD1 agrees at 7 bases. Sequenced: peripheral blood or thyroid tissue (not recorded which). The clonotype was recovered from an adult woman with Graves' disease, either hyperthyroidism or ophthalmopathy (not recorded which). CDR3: CSASRAGGEKLFF. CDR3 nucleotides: TGCAGTGCTAGTCGGGCAGGGGGTGAAAAACTGTTTTTT.